A selection of T cell receptor beta chains follows, all from one sample in a study of vaccination effects on CD4 cells after COVID-19. The repertoire was sequenced with immunoSEQ multiplex PCR; TCRdb's copy has only in-frame clones and lacks some. The data show 66,000 or so clones, roughly four fifths seen once. Their cognate antigens are unknown. The starting material was CD4+ T cells from PBMCs cultured without peptide, obtained after COVID-19 vaccination. Receptor source: a human donor who received a COVID-19 vaccine. Both conserved end residues are part of each CDR3. Each record gives: CDR3 protein, V gene, J gene.

CASSLELNQPQHF	TRBV7-9	TRBJ1-5
CASRGLMAEAFF	TRBV28	TRBJ1-1
CASSVSSDISYNEQFF	TRBV9	TRBJ2-1
CASSLGSNTEAFF	TRBV7-3	TRBJ1-1
CASRQGGWSISEAFF	TRBV7-8	TRBJ1-1
CASSPQLGRDEQFF	TRBV18	TRBJ2-1
CSVVGQGDEKLFF	TRBV29-1	TRBJ1-4
CAWSGRGRNTGELFF	TRBV30	TRBJ2-2
CATSDAGQGMTGELFF	TRBV24-1	TRBJ2-2
CASSKRPQGETQYF	TRBV6-2/TRBV6-3	TRBJ2-5
CASSQVARHTPRETQYF	TRBV3-1/TRBV3-2	TRBJ2-5
CASSPSPQKTDRGGETQYF	TRBV19	TRBJ2-5
CASSPRGGGTEAFF	TRBV27	TRBJ1-1
CASSYSTVSTEAFF	TRBV6-2/TRBV6-3	TRBJ1-1
CASSRDSFTEAFF	TRBV3-1/TRBV3-2	TRBJ1-1
CASSPTGAETNEKLFF	TRBV18	TRBJ1-4
CASTLPGHLNTDTQYF	TRBV5-4	TRBJ2-3
CASSFIGDYNSPLHF	TRBV5-1	TRBJ1-6
CASRLKGHLNTEAFF	TRBV6-5	TRBJ1-1
CASGLGQLSEAFF	TRBV12-5	TRBJ1-1
CSVEGETEVGYTF	TRBV29-1	TRBJ1-2
CASSAQPNTEAFF	TRBV6-4	TRBJ1-1
CASSIGVETQPQHF	TRBV19	TRBJ1-5
CSASRVASGANVLTF	TRBV20-1	TRBJ2-6
CASSEWPTSYNSPLHF	TRBV6-1	TRBJ1-6
CASRYQGGGTGELFF	TRBV2	TRBJ2-2
CASSKRHMRAGDQPQHF	TRBV3-1/TRBV3-2	TRBJ1-5
CASSLGLGGYQETQYF	TRBV7-9	TRBJ2-5
CATSGNSAGELFF	TRBV24-1	TRBJ2-2
CASSLGGKDEKLFF	TRBV5-1	TRBJ1-4
CASSSGQGFSGANVLTF	TRBV7-9	TRBJ2-6
CASSLRGSGRVGDTQYF	TRBV7-9	TRBJ2-3
CSASDRSAGEKLFF	TRBV20-1	TRBJ1-4
CASNPAGGAFLETQYF	TRBV5-8	TRBJ2-5
CATGTQGTGELFF	TRBV24-1	TRBJ2-2
CASSQVPGSYGYTF	TRBV3-1/TRBV3-2	TRBJ1-2
CATQRGGKELFF	TRBV19	TRBJ1-4
CASSASRRETQYF	TRBV2	TRBJ2-5
CASSLAGTLLSGANVLTF	TRBV7-2	TRBJ2-6
CASSQSGLNTEAFF	TRBV5-5	TRBJ1-1
CASSDRREAFF	TRBV11-2	TRBJ1-1
CASSDISTNEKLFF	TRBV2	TRBJ1-4
CASSLRTASNQPQHF	TRBV28	TRBJ1-5
CASSWGDKLAKNIQYF	TRBV5-1	TRBJ2-4
CASIGGKANTEAFF	TRBV6-5	TRBJ1-1
CASSLEGQGGTEAFF	TRBV5-1	TRBJ1-1
CASGEGVNTEAFF	TRBV12-5	TRBJ1-1
CASSTQIAGEQFF	TRBV28	TRBJ2-1